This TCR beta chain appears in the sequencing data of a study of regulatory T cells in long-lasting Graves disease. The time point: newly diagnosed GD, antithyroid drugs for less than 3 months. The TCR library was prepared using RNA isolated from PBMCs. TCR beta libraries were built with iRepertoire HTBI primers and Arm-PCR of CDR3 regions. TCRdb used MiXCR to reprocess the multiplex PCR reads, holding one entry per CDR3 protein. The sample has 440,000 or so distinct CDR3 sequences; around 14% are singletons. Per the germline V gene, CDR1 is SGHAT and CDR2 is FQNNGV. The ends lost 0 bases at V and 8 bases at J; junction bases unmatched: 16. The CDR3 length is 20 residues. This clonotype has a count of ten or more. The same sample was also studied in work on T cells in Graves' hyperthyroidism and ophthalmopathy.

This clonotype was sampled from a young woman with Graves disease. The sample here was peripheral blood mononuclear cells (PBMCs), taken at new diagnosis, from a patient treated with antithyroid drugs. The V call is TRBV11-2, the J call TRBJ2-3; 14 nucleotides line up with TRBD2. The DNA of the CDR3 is TGTGCCAGCAGCTTAGACGTCCCGGGACTAGCGGGAGTTAGTAGCGGTACGCAGTATTTT. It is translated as CASSLDVPGLAGVSSGTQYF.